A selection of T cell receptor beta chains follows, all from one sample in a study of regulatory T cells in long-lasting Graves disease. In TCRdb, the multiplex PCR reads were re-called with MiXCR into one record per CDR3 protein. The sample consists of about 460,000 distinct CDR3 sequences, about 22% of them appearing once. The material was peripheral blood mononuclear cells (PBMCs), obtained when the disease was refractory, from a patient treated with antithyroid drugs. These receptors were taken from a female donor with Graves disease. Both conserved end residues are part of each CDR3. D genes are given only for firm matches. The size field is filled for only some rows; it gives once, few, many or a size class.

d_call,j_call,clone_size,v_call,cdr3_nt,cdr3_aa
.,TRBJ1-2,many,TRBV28,TGTGCCAGCAATCCGGCAGGGGAAGGTGGCTACACCTTC,CASNPAGEGGYTF
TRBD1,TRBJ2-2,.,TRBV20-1,TGCAGTGCTAACAGGGGAACCACCGGGGAGCTGTTTTTT,CSANRGTTGELFF
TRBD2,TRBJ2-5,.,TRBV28,TGTGCCAGCCGACTAGCGGGAGGGACGGGGGAGACCCAGTACTTC,CASRLAGGTGETQYF
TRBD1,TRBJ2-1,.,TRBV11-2,TGTGCCAGCAGCGTACGACAGGGAGCCTCCTACAATGAGCAGTTCTTC,CASSVRQGASYNEQFF
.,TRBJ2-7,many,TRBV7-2,TGTGCCAGCAGCTTTACGGGGGCCTACGAGCAGTACTTC,CASSFTGAYEQYF
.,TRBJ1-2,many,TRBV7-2,TGTGCCAGCAGCAAAGACATTAACTATGGCTACACCTTC,CASSKDINYGYTF
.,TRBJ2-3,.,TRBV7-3,TGTGCCAGCAGCTTTACGACAGGAAGCACAGATACGCAGTATTTT,CASSFTTGSTDTQYF
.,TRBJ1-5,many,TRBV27,TGTGCCAGCAGCTTAGTAGGGCAGGGGAACCAGCCCCAGCATTTT,CASSLVGQGNQPQHF
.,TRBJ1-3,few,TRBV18,TGTGCCAGCTCACCTTCAGGGGCCGCCTCTGGAAACACCATATATTTT,CASSPSGAASGNTIYF
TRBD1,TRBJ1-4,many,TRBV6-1,TGTGCCAGCAGTGGAGAAGGACAGGGCAGTGAAAAACTGTTTTTT,CASSGEGQGSEKLFF
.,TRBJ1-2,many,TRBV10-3,TGTGCCACCCAAAGCCCAGGGCGGTCGGATGGCTACACCTTC,CATQSPGRSDGYTF
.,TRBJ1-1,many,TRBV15,TGTGCCACCAGCAGAGAAGAACGGACGACAGCTTTCTTT,CATSREERTTAFF
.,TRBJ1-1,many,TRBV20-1,TGCAGTGCTGAGAGGGGGAACACTGAAGCTTTCTTT,CSAERGNTEAFF
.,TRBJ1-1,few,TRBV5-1,TGCGCCAGCAGCTTGGATGGCAGCACAGGCACTGAAGCTTTCTTT,CASSLDGSTGTEAFF
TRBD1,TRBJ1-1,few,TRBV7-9,TGTGCCAGCAGCCATATCAGGGGGGAAGGGAACACTGAAGCTTTCTTT,CASSHIRGEGNTEAFF
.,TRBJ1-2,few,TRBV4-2,TGTGCCAGCAGCCAAGAAAGAACTATTATGAGGGGCGGAGACTATGGCTACACCTTC,CASSQERTIMRGGDYGYTF
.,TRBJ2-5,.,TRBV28,TGTGCCAGCAGTCTAAGACAGGCCCTGGGGCAAGAGACCCAGTACTTC,CASSLRQALGQETQYF
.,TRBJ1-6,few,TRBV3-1,TGTGCCAGCAGCCAAGGTCCCTGGAATTCACCCCTCCACTTT,CASSQGPWNSPLHF
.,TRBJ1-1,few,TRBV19,TGTGCCAGTAGCCCGTATAGGGCGAACACTGAAGCTTTCTTT,CASSPYRANTEAFF
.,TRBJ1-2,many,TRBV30,TGTGCCTGGAGTGTACCGGGTTGGGGCTACACCTTC,CAWSVPGWGYTF
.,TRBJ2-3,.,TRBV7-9,TGTGCCAGCAGCTCATGGGAGGAGATCACAGATACGCAGTATTTT,CASSSWEEITDTQYF
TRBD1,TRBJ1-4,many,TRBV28,TGTGCCAGCAGTCCGGACAGGGTCCCTCATAATGAAAAACTGTTTTTT,CASSPDRVPHNEKLFF
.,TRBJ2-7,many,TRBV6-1,TGTGCCAGCAGGGTCACGAACTACGAGCAGTACTTC,CASRVTNYEQYF
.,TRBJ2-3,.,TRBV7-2,TGTGCCAGCAGCTACAGAGGAAGCACAGATACGCAGTATTTT,CASSYRGSTDTQYF
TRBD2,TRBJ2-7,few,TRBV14,TGTGCCAGCAGCCAAAGCGGGGGATACGAGCAGTACTTC,CASSQSGGYEQYF